The present T cell receptor beta chain was sequenced within a study of blood T cells in healthy people across ages. Study-wide background: Template switching caught about one barcoded beta molecule for each two T cells. General study results and limits: From one million sequenced T cells, diversity estimates were lower bounds.

Germline CDR1 MNHNY, CDR2 SVGAGI (reference sequence). The CDR3 is made up of 15 amino acids. V dropped 3 bases and J dropped 4; count of bases not matched to a gene: 7. Then a second PCR, running about 6 to 12 cycles, was carried out with a sample-barcoded 5' primer and a J-beta primer mix. Tagging of each cDNA molecule was performed by a template-switch adaptor with 12 random nucleotides. TCRdb itself ran the 5' RACE reads through MiXCR, one entry per CDR3 protein. This sample carries some 940,000 distinct CDR3 sequences, 29% of them seen once, and the ten largest clones take about a tenth. This clonotype showed up many times. Its antigen remains unidentified. The sample was also linked to a second study, of T cells of mothers and their children. That report notes: Extraction yielded RNA that went, in full, into cDNA synthesis at around 1.6 ug per 15 ul.

J is TRBJ1-2 and V is TRBV6-6; 8 positions agree with TRBD1. Sequencing was performed on blood. This TCR came from a woman aged 40 to 49 in good health. This CDR3 is CASSYPDRERYGYTF. Written as DNA, the CDR3 is TGTGCCAGCAGTTATCCGGACAGGGAGCGCTATGGCTACACCTTC.